These 3 T cell receptor beta chains originate from one sample sequenced in a study of spatial heterogeneity in lung cancer. Time point specified: sample taken at primary tumor resection. Extraction of whole RNA from tumor, nontumor lung or frozen PBMC preceded unsorted sequencing. TCRdb ran MiXCR on the 5' RACE reads and lists one entry per CDR3 protein. The sample includes about 38,000 distinct CDR3 sequences, 7.5% seen only once; the top ten take approximately 30%. The sequences come from PBMCs, collected at surgery. Receptors originate from a male donor with early-stage non-small cell lung cancer.

This clonotype came up a few times. The gene calls are TRBV12-3 or TRBV12-4 and TRBJ1-1; the D is unclear. Trimming shortened V by 6 bases and J by 8 bases, and 19 bases separated the two germline ends. The CDR3 is made up of 14 amino acids. The CDR3 reads CASRKWGSSTEAFF. CDR3 nucleotide sequence: TGTGCCAGCAGGAAATGGGGAAGTAGTACGGAAGCTTTCTTT.

This clonotype was observed at least ten times. The chain uses TRBV2 and TRBJ1-5; TRBD1 matches 7 bases. The trim removed 8 bases at V and 6 bases at J, leaving 7 bases unmatched. The CDR3 runs 13 residues. Germline values: CDR1 SNHLY, CDR2 FYNNEI. In DNA form, the CDR3 reads TGTGCCAGCGTACAGGGGTCGGGTCAGCCCCAGCATTTT. Amino acid sequence: CASVQGSGQPQHF.

This clonotype occurred many times. The V call is TRBV20-1, the J call TRBJ2-3; D unresolved. The CDR3 loop spans 13 amino acids. Trimming took 5 bases from V and 0 from J, leaving 9 bases between them. In germline, CDR1 is DFQATT, CDR2 SNEGSKA (reference sequence). CDR3 residues: CSAGYLSTDTQYF. CDR3 nucleotide sequence: TGCAGTGCTGGTTATCTTAGCACAGATACGCAGTATTTT.